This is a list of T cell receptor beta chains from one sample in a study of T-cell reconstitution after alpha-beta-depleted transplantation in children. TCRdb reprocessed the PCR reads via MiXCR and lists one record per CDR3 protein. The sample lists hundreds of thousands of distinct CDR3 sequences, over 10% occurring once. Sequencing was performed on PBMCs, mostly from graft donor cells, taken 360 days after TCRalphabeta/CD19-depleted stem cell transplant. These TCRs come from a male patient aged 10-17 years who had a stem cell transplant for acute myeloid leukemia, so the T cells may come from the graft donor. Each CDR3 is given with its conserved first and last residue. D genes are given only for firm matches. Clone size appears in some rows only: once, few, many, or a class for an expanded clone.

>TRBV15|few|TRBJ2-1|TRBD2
TGTGCCACCAGCAGATCTAGCGGAATCTCCTACAATGAGCAGTTCTTC
CATSRSSGISYNEQFF
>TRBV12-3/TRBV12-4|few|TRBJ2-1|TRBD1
TGTGCCAGCACCCCAGGGGGACAGGGATCCTACAATGAGCAGTTCTTC
CASTPGGQGSYNEQFF
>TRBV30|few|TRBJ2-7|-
TGTGCCTGGAGTGTACAGAGGGTCGAGCAGTACTTC
CAWSVQRVEQYF
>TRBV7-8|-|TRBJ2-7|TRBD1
TGTGCCAGCAGCTTAGTAGGGGGCTGGCTCTACGAGCAGTACTTC
CASSLVGGWLYEQYF
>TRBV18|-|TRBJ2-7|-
TGTGCCAGCTCACCTCCAGGGGAAGGGCTCTACGAGCAGTACTTC
CASSPPGEGLYEQYF
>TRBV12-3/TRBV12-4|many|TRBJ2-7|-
TGTGCCAGCAGTACCTTATGGGAGCAGTACTTC
CASSTLWEQYF
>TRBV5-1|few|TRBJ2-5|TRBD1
TGCGCCAGCAGCTGGGACAGGGTACGGGAGACCCAGTACTTC
CASSWDRVRETQYF
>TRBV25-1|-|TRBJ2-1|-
TGTGCCACCGCGGTTCCTTACCGTCATGATGAGCAGTTCTTC
CATAVPYRHDEQFF
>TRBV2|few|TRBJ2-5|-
TGTGCCAGCAGTGACCCCGGTCAGGGTACCCAAGAGACCCAGTACTTC
CASSDPGQGTQETQYF
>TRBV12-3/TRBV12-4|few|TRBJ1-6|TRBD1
TGTGCCAGCAGCCCCGGGACAGGCGGGGGTTCACCCCTCCACTTT
CASSPGTGGGSPLHF
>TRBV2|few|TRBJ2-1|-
TGTGCCAGCAGTGATACTACCCATTATGAGCAGTTCTTC
CASSDTTHYEQFF
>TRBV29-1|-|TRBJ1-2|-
TGCAGCGATGTAGGAGCTAACTATGGCTACACCTTC
CSDVGANYGYTF
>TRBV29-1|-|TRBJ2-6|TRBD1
TGCAGCGCCTCCGGGACAGCCCTGACAGGGGCCAACGTCCTGACTTTC
CSASGTALTGANVLTF
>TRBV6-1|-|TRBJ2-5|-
TGTGCCAGCAGTGGCGGGACATCCTCTTCCGAGACCCAGTACTTC
CASSGGTSSSETQYF
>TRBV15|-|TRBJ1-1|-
TGTGCCACCAGCAGAGATTTCGTCTCCTTCAACACTGAAGCTTTCTTT
CATSRDFVSFNTEAFF
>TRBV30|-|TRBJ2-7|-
TGTGCCTGGAGCCACTTTGCCGGGGAGTTTGACGAGCAGTACTTC
CAWSHFAGEFDEQYF
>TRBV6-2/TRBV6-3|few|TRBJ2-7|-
TGTGCCACCACAGAGGTTCGGGACTACGAGCAGTACTTC
CATTEVRDYEQYF
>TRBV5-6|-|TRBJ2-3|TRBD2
TGTGCCAGCAGCGTGACTAGCGGGAGGGTAACAGATACGCAGTATTTT
CASSVTSGRVTDTQYF
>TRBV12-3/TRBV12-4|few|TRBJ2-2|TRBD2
TGTGCCAGCAGTGAACTAGCGGGAGTGAACACCGGGGAGCTGTTTTTT
CASSELAGVNTGELFF
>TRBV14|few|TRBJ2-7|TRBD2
TGTGCCAGCAGCCAAGATCGGGGGGGGAGTGTCTCCTACGAGCAGTACTTC
CASSQDRGGSVSYEQYF
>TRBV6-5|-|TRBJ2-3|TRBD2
TGTGCCAGCAGTTTAGCGGGAGCCATTAGCACAGATACGCAGTATTTT
CASSLAGAISTDTQYF
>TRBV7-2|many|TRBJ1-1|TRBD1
TGTGCCAGCAGCTTCGGTGGGACAGGTCGGACTGAAGCTTTCTTT
CASSFGGTGRTEAFF
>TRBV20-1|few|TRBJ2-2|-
TGCAGTGCTAGAGACTCCCGACTTGATCCCGGGGAGCTGTTTTTT
CSARDSRLDPGELFF
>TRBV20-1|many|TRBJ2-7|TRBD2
TGCAGTGCTAGAGTGTCGCCAGGGAGTGCTAGCGGGAGGTACGAGCAGTACTTC
CSARVSPGSASGRYEQYF